Listed here are 29 T cell receptor beta chains from one sample, sequenced in a study of cytomegalovirus exposure and HLA in healthy donors. This PCR relied on a set of 60 Vbeta primers and 13 Jbeta primers. Data came from immunoSEQ multiplex PCR; TCRdb stores just in-frame clones and leaves some out. The sample shows over 70,000 clones, about 80% of them seen only once. The source material was PBMCs. These receptors all stem from a male donor in good health and CMV-seronegative.

V is TRBV5-1 and J is TRBJ1-6; no firm D call. CDR3 length: 13 amino acids. The germline CDR1 and CDR2 sequences are SGHRS and YFSETQ. V gave up 5 bases and J gave up 0 bases, with 3 bases separating them. The DNA of the CDR3 is TGCGCCAGCAGTAGCTCCTATAATTCACCCCTCCACTTT. Translated, it gives CASSSSYNSPLHF.

The chain employs TRBV5-1 and TRBJ2-3; a weak D match, TRBD2 (5 bases). V lost 6 bases and J 2 bases, leaving 16 bases between the germline ends. The CDR3 consists of 15 residues. CDR1 is SGHRS and CDR2 is YFSETQ in the germline V gene. The DNA for the CDR3 is TGCGCCAGCACTAGCAGGCCTACCCCCACAGATACGCAGTATTTT. Its translation is CASTSRPTPTDTQYF.

The chain combines TRBV10-2 with TRBJ2-5, with a tentative D call TRBD2 (5 bases). The CDR3 sequence is 14 residues long. Between the trimmed V and J ends, which lost 2 bases and 5 bases, there was a span of 12 bases. CDR1 is WSHSY, CDR2 SAAADI, per germline. The CDR3 DNA follows: TGCGCCAGCAGTGAGACTAGATTTGGGGAGACCCAGTACTTC. It translates to CASSETRFGETQYF.

This rearrangement joins TRBV19 to TRBJ2-2; a weak D match, TRBD1 (6 bases). Trimming left V 5 bases short and J 6 bases short, with 19 bases between. The CDR3 spans 16 residues. Germline CDR1 reads LNHDA; CDR2 reads SQIVND (reference sequence). CDR3 amino acids: CASSSTGQGFAGELFF. In DNA, the CDR3 is TGTGCCAGTAGTTCAACCGGGCAGGGGTTCGCCGGGGAGCTGTTTTTT.

The CDR3 is CASGALSGQSNEQFF. The DNA of the CDR3 is TGTGCCAGCGGGGCGCTTTCGGGACAGTCCAATGAGCAGTTCTTC. The chain links TRBV28 to TRBJ2-1; TRBD1 aligns across 7 bases. The CDR3 is 15 residues long. CDR1 and CDR2 from the germline V gene are MDHEN and SYDVKM. V was pared by 8 bases and J by 6 bases, with 13 bases of the junction left unmatched.

This clone was recorded once. V is TRBV7-2 and J is TRBJ1-2, with 8 bases aligning to TRBD1. The CDR3 is made up of 15 amino acids. The V gene's germline CDR1 is SGHTA and CDR2 FQGNSA. The J segment lost 8 bases and the V segment lost 5 bases, leaving 13 bases of the junction unmatched. The CDR3: CASSTDRGSVRGYTF. The CDR3 nucleotides are TGTGCCAGCAGCACCGACAGGGGTTCGGTAAGAGGCTACACCTTC. Full variable domain (outside the CDR3, taken from reference TRBV7-2 and TRBJ1-2): GAGVSQSPSNKVTEKGKDVELRCDPISGHTALYWYRQSLGQGLEFLIYFQGNSAPDKSGLPSDRFSAERTGGSVSTLTIQRTQQEDSAVYLCASSTDRGSVRGYTFGSGTRLTVV.

The chain uses TRBV7-2 and TRBJ2-5, with unresolved D. The CDR3 runs to 16 residues. Germline CDR1 reads SGHTA; CDR2 reads FQGNSA. Trimming shortened V by 3 bases and J by 1 base, and 15 bases separated the two germline ends. The CDR3 coding sequence is TGTGCCAGCAGCTTGAGGTCCCCTTTATCCCAAGAGACCCAGTACTTC. Translation: CASSLRSPLSQETQYF. The variable domain in full, with the rest retrieved from reference TRBV7-2 and TRBJ2-5, is GAGVSQSPSNKVTEKGKDVELRCDPISGHTALYWYRQSLGQGLEFLIYFQGNSAPDKSGLPSDRFSAERTGGSVSTLTIQRTQQEDSAVYLCASSLRSPLSQETQYFGPGTRLLVL.

This chain connects TRBV5-1 to TRBJ2-7, with TRBD1 matching 7 bases. CDR3 length: 13 amino acids. V shed 0 bases, J shed 7 bases, and the junction held 4 bases outside the gene matches. CDR1 and CDR2 from the germline V gene are SGHRS and YFSETQ. Here the CDR3 reads CASSLVEGAEQYF. The CDR3 DNA sequence: TGCGCCAGCAGCTTGGTAGAGGGGGCAGAGCAGTACTTC.

The J gene is TRBJ1-6, the V gene TRBV5-1; D may be TRBD1 (5 bases). The CDR3 extends over 15 amino acids. From germline, CDR1 is SGHRS and CDR2 YFSETQ. V shed 4 bases and J shed 10 bases, with 18 bases lying between them. The CDR3 sequence is CASSLTHRPESPLHF. In DNA, the CDR3 is TGCGCCAGCAGCCTAACGCACAGGCCTGAGTCACCCCTCCACTTT.

This chain uses TRBV11-2 with TRBJ2-7; 11 nucleotides line up with TRBD1. V was clipped by 4 bases and J by 3 bases; unmatched bases: 5. The CDR3 contains 15 residues. Germline V gene sequence: CDR1 SGHAT, CDR2 FQNNGV. The CDR3 DNA reads as TGTGCCAGCAGCTCCCCCGGGACAGGGGGCTACGAGCAGTACTTC. This gives the protein CASSSPGTGGYEQYF. Together with reference TRBV11-2 and TRBJ2-7, the CDR3 gives the full variable domain: EAGVAQSPRYKIIEKRQSVAFWCNPISGHATLYWYQQILGQGPKLLIQFQNNGVVDDSQLPKDRFSAERLKGVDSTLKIQPAKLEDSAVYLCASSSPGTGGYEQYFGPGTRLTVT.

The chain employs TRBV27 and TRBJ1-4; D call uncertain. The germline V gene encodes CDR1 MNHEY and CDR2 SMNVEV (reference sequence). This CDR3 spans 15 amino acids. The germline V and J ends were trimmed by 5 bases and 0 bases, with 10 bases remaining between them. CDR3 in amino acids: CASSPTQATNEKLFF. The CDR3 region has the DNA TGTGCCAGCAGTCCAACCCAGGCAACTAATGAAAAACTGTTTTTT.

The chain is built from TRBV5-1 and TRBJ2-2; tentative D call: TRBD1 (6 bases). The germline gives CDR1 SGHRS, CDR2 YFSETQ. V was cut by 3 bases and J by 0 bases, with 12 bases left in between. This CDR3 has 16 amino acids. The CDR3 loop is CASSYRDTSNTGELFF. CDR3 in DNA: TGCGCCAGCAGCTACCGGGACACCTCGAACACCGGGGAGCTGTTTTTT. The full variable domain, with the rest looked up from reference TRBV5-1 and TRBJ2-2, is KAGVTQTPRYLIKTRGQQVTLSCSPISGHRSVSWYQQTPGQGLQFLFEYFSETQRNKGNFPGRFSGRQFSNSRSEMNVSTLELGDSALYLCASSYRDTSNTGELFFGEGSRLTVL.

This clone was seen a few times. The chain links TRBV6-6 to TRBJ1-2, with a possible D match to TRBD1 (5 bases). Germline CDR1 and CDR2: MNHNY and SVGAGI (reference sequence). V gave up 9 bases and J gave up 7 bases, with 18 bases separating them. The CDR3 runs to 13 residues. The CDR3 DNA reads as TGTGCCAGTCTAGGGGATCTTCGAGGTGGCTACACCTTC. Encoded protein: CASLGDLRGGYTF.

Comment on this clone: Its ends do not fully match the called genes, so a read error is possible. This chain joins TRBV7-7 and TRBJ1-2, with D uncertain. Germline V CDR1 and CDR2: SSHAT, FNYEAQ (reference sequence). This CDR3 is 17 amino acids long. CDR3 in amino acids: CASTQVAWAALGYGYTF. The DNA for the CDR3 is TGTGCTAGCACCCAAGTCGCATGGGCAGCCCTTGGGTATGGCTACACCTTC.

V is TRBV18 and J is TRBJ1-1; D perhaps matches TRBD1 (5 bases). This CDR3 has 15 amino acids. V was clipped by 1 base and J by 1 base, with 10 bases between them. Germline values: CDR1 KGHSH, CDR2 LQKENI. DNA of the CDR3: TGTGCCAGCTCACCACTTCCGACAGAGAACACTGAAGCTTTCTTT. Residues: CASSPLPTENTEAFF.

The chain joins TRBV28 to TRBJ1-2; 8 positions agree with TRBD1. The ends lost 4 bases at V and 4 bases at J; junction bases unmatched: 2. The V gene's germline CDR1 is MDHEN and CDR2 SYDVKM. CDR3 length: 13 residues. The CDR3 loop is CASSSGGGYGYTF. CDR3 sequence (DNA): TGTGCCAGCAGTTCAGGGGGCGGCTATGGCTACACCTTC.

The rearrangement uses TRBV4-1 and TRBJ1-2; TRBD1 might be the D (6 bases). Trimming took off 3 bases at V and 6 bases at J, with 23 bases between the two ends. This CDR3 is built from 17 residues. CDR1 and CDR2 from the germline V gene are MGHRA and YSYEKL. CDR3 residues: CASSQGGWGGFKNGYTF. CDR3 nucleotide sequence: TGCGCCAGCAGCCAGGGAGGATGGGGGGGCTTTAAGAATGGCTACACCTTC.

CDR3 loop: CASSLARSREQYF. For the CDR3, the DNA is TGTGCCAGCAGCTTAGCGCGAAGTCGCGAGCAGTACTTC. The genes are TRBV7-2 and TRBJ2-7; D is ambiguous. Germline V CDR1 and CDR2: SGHTA, FQGNSA. CDR3 length: 13 residues. Trimming removed 0 bases at V and 6 bases at J, with 9 bases between.

This chain links TRBV28 with TRBJ1-2; 7 positions agree with TRBD1. The V segment lost 6 bases and the J segment 2 bases; nucleotides outside the gene matches: 6. Germline assignment: CDR1 MDHEN and CDR2 SYDVKM. CDR3 size: 14 residues. Written as DNA, the CDR3 is TGTGCCAGCAGAAAAACAGGGGTGAACTATGGCTACACCTTC. It is translated as CASRKTGVNYGYTF.

The chain combines TRBV6-1 with TRBJ2-7, with 9 bases lining up with TRBD1. Germline V gene lookup returns CDR1 MNHNS and CDR2 SASEGT. The CDR3 has 12 amino acids. After removal of 10 bases from V and 4 bases from J, the junction contained 5 bases not matched to a gene. The CDR3 DNA reads TGTGCCACTCCGGGACAGGGTTACGAGCAGTACTTC. It is translated as CATPGQGYEQYF.

This clone has only one observation. This chain connects TRBV19 to TRBJ1-2; the D is unclear. Germline V gene sequence: CDR1 LNHDA, CDR2 SQIVND (reference sequence). V lost 0 bases, J lost 4 bases, and 9 bases lay in between. The CDR3 loop spans 14 amino acids. The CDR3 spells CASSIDAGLYGYTF. The CDR3 DNA sequence: TGTGCCAGTAGTATAGACGCAGGCCTCTATGGCTACACCTTC.

The genes are TRBV5-1 and TRBJ2-5; tentatively, D is TRBD2 (7 bases). The V end was cut by 4 bases, the J end by 5 bases, with 15 bases between. Germline CDR1 is SGHRS and CDR2 is YFSETQ. The CDR3 sequence is 14 residues long. This chain's CDR3 is CASSPQGREETQYF. The CDR3 DNA sequence: TGCGCCAGCAGCCCGCAGGGGAGGGAGGAGACCCAGTACTTC.

The CDR3 nucleotides are TGTGCCAGCAGCTTACAACAGCAAGAGACCCAGTACTTC. Protein product: CASSLQQQETQYF. The gene calls are TRBV7-3 and TRBJ2-5; D is undetermined. The CDR3 extends over 13 amino acids. Trimming stripped 2 bases from V and 2 bases from J, with 6 bases between. CDR1 is SGHTA and CDR2 is FQGTGA in the germline V gene.

The rearrangement links TRBV5-6 to TRBJ2-3; maybe TRBD2 (8 bases). Germline CDR1 reads SGHDT; CDR2 reads YYEEEE. The V and J ends lost 3 bases and 13 bases respectively, with 15 bases between them. This CDR3 is built from 12 residues. The CDR3 is CASSSGRGLEYF. In nucleotides, the CDR3 is TGTGCCAGCAGCTCCGGGAGGGGGCTGGAGTATTTT.

The chain uses TRBV29-1 and TRBJ2-2; D call uncertain. The CDR3 contains 14 residues. CDR1 and CDR2 from the germline V gene are SQVTM and ANQGSEA. The germline V and J ends were trimmed by 6 bases and 4 bases, with 15 bases remaining between them. The CDR3 spells CSVRQAQSTGELFF. The CDR3 DNA follows: TGCAGCGTGAGACAAGCCCAGAGCACCGGGGAGCTGTTTTTT.

The V call is TRBV4-3, the J call TRBJ2-3; no reliable D call. Deletions cut 4 bases from V and 4 bases from J, with 9 bases between. Germline loops: CDR1 LGHNA, CDR2 YSLEER. This CDR3 contains 13 residues. The CDR3 region has the DNA TGCGCCAGCAGCCGAGGATTTCCAGATACGCAGTATTTT. Translated, it gives CASSRGFPDTQYF.

The V gene is TRBV2, the J gene TRBJ2-3, with a tentative D call TRBD1 (5 bases). Germline loops: CDR1 SNHLY, CDR2 FYNNEI. The CDR3 extends over 12 amino acids. Trimming left V 6 bases short and J 7 bases short, with 11 bases between. CDR3: CASRQTVNTQYF. The CDR3 coding sequence is TGTGCCAGCAGGCAGACAGTAAATACGCAGTATTTT.

The chain employs TRBV5-1 and TRBJ2-3; no clear D gene. Germline V gene data show CDR1 as SGHRS and CDR2 as YFSETQ. V lost 5 bases and J lost 0, with 10 bases in between. The CDR3 has 14 residues. The chain's CDR3 is CASRLTSSTDTQYF. CDR3 sequence (DNA): TGCGCCAGCAGACTGACATCTAGCACAGATACGCAGTATTTT.

This chain connects TRBV7-9 to TRBJ2-2; 9 bases match TRBD1. The CDR3 totals 16 residues. The V gene's germline CDR1 is SEHNR and CDR2 FQNEAQ (reference sequence). J gave up 6 bases and V 4 bases, and 9 bases lay outside the gene matches. The CDR3 loop is CASSSAGTGSAGELFF. CDR3 nucleotides: TGTGCCAGCAGCTCAGCCGGGACAGGGAGTGCCGGGGAGCTGTTTTTT.